One sample yielded the 27 T cell receptor beta chains listed below, sequenced in a study of blood T cells in healthy people across ages. A second 7 to 11 cycle PCR used barcoded and J-beta primers. TCRdb re-called the 5' RACE reads with MiXCR, one entry per CDR3 protein. The sample records 2 million or so distinct CDR3 sequences, around half being singletons. The specimen was blood. These receptors were taken from a woman aged 40 to 55 in good health.

This clonotype was counted between two and nine times. The chain couples TRBV4-2 to TRBJ1-4, with TRBD1 identical over 7 bases. The ends lost 1 base at V and 6 bases at J; junction bases unmatched: 5. This CDR3 has 15 amino acids. CDR1 is LGHNA and CDR2 is YNFKEQ in the germline V gene. CDR3 amino acids: CASSQVDREDEKLFF. CDR3 coding DNA: TGTGCCAGCAGCCAAGTCGACAGGGAAGATGAAAAACTGTTTTTT.

This clonotype was seen ten or more times. The rearrangement joins TRBV28 to TRBJ2-4; TRBD1 agrees at 10 bases. V was pared by 8 bases and J by 0 bases, with 10 bases of the junction left unmatched. CDR1 is MDHEN, CDR2 SYDVKM, per germline. The CDR3 consists of 17 residues. CDR3 in amino acids: CASHDMGTGVAKNIQYF. The CDR3 DNA sequence: TGTGCCAGCCACGACATGGGGACAGGGGTAGCCAAAAACATTCAGTACTTC.

This clonotype was counted only a few times. The chain employs TRBV7-2 and TRBJ2-7; the D is unclear. Germline-derived CDR1 and CDR2 are SGHTA and FQGNSA. Trimming cost V 4 bases and J 0 bases, with 10 bases left between them. This CDR3 spans 14 amino acids. Here the CDR3 reads CASSSDWASYEQYF. CDR3 nucleotides: TGTGCCAGCAGCTCCGACTGGGCCTCCTACGAGCAGTACTTC.

This clonotype came up a few times. The CDR3 sequence is CASSRDSTPPADTQYF. The CDR3 coding sequence is TGTGCCAGCAGCCGGGACTCTACTCCCCCGGCAGATACGCAGTATTTT. The V call is TRBV7-2, the J call TRBJ2-3, with D tentatively TRBD2 (6 bases). The germline V gene encodes CDR1 SGHTA and CDR2 FQGNSA. The V gene lost 5 bases and the J gene lost 4 bases, with 19 bases spanning the gap. The CDR3 is 16 residues long.

The chain links TRBV7-3 to TRBJ2-5, with D possibly matching TRBD1 (6 bases). The CDR3 spans 15 residues. Looked up from germline, CDR1 is SGHTA and CDR2 is FQGTGA. Trimming removed 5 bases at V and 1 base at J, with 14 bases between. The CDR3 DNA reads as TGTGCCAGCAGCCGCTCGAACAGGGTCCAAGAGACCCAGTACTTC. Amino acid sequence: CASSRSNRVQETQYF.

This chain uses TRBV7-7 with TRBJ1-6, with TRBD1 matching over 7 bases. The CDR3 is 15 residues long. With V trimmed by 5 bases and J by 3 bases, 4 bases remained unmatched. Per germline, CDR1 SSHAT and CDR2 FNYEAQ (reference sequence). The chain's CDR3 is CASSHTGDYNSPLHF. The CDR3 bases are TGTGCCAGCAGCCATACAGGGGACTATAATTCACCCCTCCACTTT.

The chain couples TRBV7-2 to TRBJ2-7; perhaps D is TRBD1 or TRBD2 (5 bases each). CDR3 length equals 16 residues. Trimming cost V 1 base and J 7 bases, with 20 bases left between them. CDR1 is SGHTA, CDR2 FQGNSA, per germline. CDR3 region: CASSLGTLAGYNEQYF. CDR3 nucleotides: TGTGCCAGCAGCTTAGGGACCCTAGCAGGGTACAATGAGCAGTACTTC.

The CDR3 loop reads CASSLSRAGSYNEQYF. The DNA for the CDR3 is TGTGCCAGCAGCTTATCCCGGGCGGGGAGCTACAATGAGCAGTACTTC. The chain links TRBV7-2 to TRBJ2-7; a possible D gene is TRBD2 (6 bases). This CDR3 spans 16 amino acids. Germline V gives CDR1 SGHTA, CDR2 FQGNSA. V lost 2 bases to trimming and J lost 7 bases, with 21 bases between them.

This sequence joins TRBV6-2 or TRBV6-3 and TRBJ2-7, with 12 positions matching TRBD2. The CDR3 runs 14 residues. The J segment lost 7 bases and the V segment lost 6 bases, leaving 7 bases of the junction unmatched. Germline V gene lookup returns CDR1 MNHEY and CDR2 SVGEGT. CDR3 in amino acids: CASRGLAGPGEQYF. For the CDR3, the DNA is TGTGCCAGCAGAGGACTAGCGGGGCCAGGGGAGCAGTACTTC.

The V call is TRBV7-9, the J call TRBJ2-2, with 10 bases aligning to TRBD1. The CDR3 covers 15 residues. Germline V gives CDR1 SEHNR, CDR2 FQNEAQ (reference sequence). The ends lost 7 bases at V and 3 bases at J; junction bases unmatched: 5. CDR3 in DNA: TGTGCCAGCAACCGGGGACAGGGGTACACCGGGGAGCTGTTTTTT. Its protein is CASNRGQGYTGELFF.

V usage is TRBV2 and J usage is TRBJ2-5; D is ambiguous. Germline-derived CDR1 and CDR2 are SNHLY and FYNNEI. This CDR3 is built from 15 residues. Trimming pared 7 bases from V and 2 bases from J, leaving 17 bases between. The CDR3 DNA follows: TGTGCCAGCATGCCCGACACGGCGGTTCAAGAGACCCAGTACTTC. The encoded protein is CASMPDTAVQETQYF.

DNA for the CDR3: TGTGCCAGCAGTTTATACCGGGACTACAGGGAGACCCAGTTCTTC. Its translation is CASSLYRDYRETQFF. The V gene is TRBV28, the J gene TRBJ2-1, with a weak D call TRBD2 (7 bases). The CDR3 runs 15 residues. The ends were cut back, 1 base at V and 13 bases at J, with 20 bases in the middle. Germline loops: CDR1 MDHEN, CDR2 SYDVKM.

The chain carries TRBV24-1 and TRBJ2-7; no clear D. The end of the DNA is better explained by TRBJ2-5, so the J call may be wrong. Looked up from germline, CDR1 is KGHDR and CDR2 is SFDVKD. The CDR3 runs 13 residues. The CDR3 region is CATSAPVGETQYF. The CDR3 region has the DNA TGTGCCACCAGTGCACCCGTGGGGGAGACCCAGTACTTC.

This sequence joins TRBV6-2 or TRBV6-3 and TRBJ2-4; D unresolved. The germline V gene encodes CDR1 MNHEY and CDR2 SVGEGT. V was trimmed by 2 bases and J by 4 bases, leaving 15 bases between them. CDR3 size: 16 residues. For the CDR3, the DNA is TGTGCCAGCAGTTACCGGCTTGTGGGCAGTAAAAACATTCAGTACTTC. The encoded protein is CASSYRLVGSKNIQYF.

V gene TRBV15 combines with J gene TRBJ1-4; TRBD1 is a possible D gene (6 bases). The CDR3 has 16 residues. V dropped 1 base and J dropped 0 bases, with 9 bases sitting between them. Germline V CDR1 and CDR2: LNHNV, YYDKDF (reference sequence). CDR3 sequence reads: CATSRGGQTTNEKLFF. DNA for the CDR3: TGTGCCACCAGCAGAGGGGGGCAGACAACTAATGAAAAACTGTTTTTT.

The chain couples TRBV4-2 to TRBJ2-1; 8 nucleotides line up with TRBD2. Germline values: CDR1 LGHNA, CDR2 YNFKEQ. With 0 bases clipped from V and 5 bases from J, the junction kept 9 bases outside the gene matches. This CDR3 has 17 amino acids. CDR3 coding DNA: TGTGCCAGCAGCCAAGAAACCCAGCTAGCGGGTAACAATGAGCAGTTCTTC. This codes for CASSQETQLAGNNEQFF.

This clonotype was counted a few times. The chain carries TRBV4-1 and TRBJ2-7; 11 bases map to TRBD1. Germline CDR1 is MGHRA and CDR2 is YSYEKL. The CDR3 contains 17 residues. Trimming at V came to 2 bases and at J to 3 bases, leaving 9 bases not matched to a gene. CDR3 coding DNA: TGCGCCAGCAGCCAATCTGATCGTGGGACAGGGGGCTACGAGCAGTACTTC. This sequence encodes CASSQSDRGTGGYEQYF.

This chain links TRBV20-1 with TRBJ2-1; TRBD2 agrees at 8 bases. Trimming removed 1 base from V and 7 bases from J; junction bases left unmatched: 9. This CDR3 is 15 amino acids long. Germline CDR1 and CDR2: DFQATT and SNEGSKA (reference sequence). The CDR3 sequence is CSARGGGLGSNEQFF. The CDR3 DNA reads as TGCAGTGCTAGAGGCGGGGGACTAGGGTCAAATGAGCAGTTCTTC.

V is TRBV5-1 and J is TRBJ2-5, with D perhaps being TRBD1 or TRBD2 (6 bases each). This CDR3 has 15 amino acids. V was cut by 3 bases and J by 0 bases, with 12 bases left in between. The V gene's germline CDR1 is SGHRS and CDR2 YFSETQ. CDR3 sequence: CASSYPRGDQETQYF. In nucleotides, the CDR3 is TGCGCCAGCAGCTATCCTAGGGGGGACCAAGAGACCCAGTACTTC.

The rearrangement links TRBV15 to TRBJ2-5; D remains ambiguous. Trimming took off 2 bases at V and 7 bases at J, with 17 bases between the two ends. The CDR3 runs 15 residues. Germline V CDR1 and CDR2: LNHNV, YYDKDF (reference sequence). CDR3 sequence: CATSRWGLSLGTQYF. The DNA for the CDR3 is TGTGCCACCAGCAGATGGGGTCTTTCCCTAGGGACCCAGTACTTC.

To note about this clonotype: Possible read error: a much larger clone is one base away. The chain is built from TRBV7-2 and TRBJ2-1; 9 bases match TRBD1. Germline assignment: CDR1 SGHTA and CDR2 FQGNSA. This CDR3 contains 15 residues. Here the CDR3 DNA reads TGTGCCGGCAGCTTAGGCCGGGACAGGGTGCATGAGCAGTTCTTC. Amino acids: CAGSLGRDRVHEQFF.

V and J are TRBV15 and TRBJ2-5; D unresolved. Germline-derived CDR1 and CDR2 are LNHNV and YYDKDF (reference sequence). Trimming removed 0 bases from V and 3 bases from J, with 14 bases in between. This CDR3 has 16 amino acids. CDR3 coding DNA: TGTGCCACCAGCAGAGATCTAATGCGGTCGGAAGAGACCCAGTACTTC. Protein product: CATSRDLMRSEETQYF. The variable domain in full, completed from reference TRBV15 and TRBJ2-5, reads DAMVIQNPRYQVTQFGKPVTLSCSQTLNHNVMYWYQQKSSQAPKLLFHYYDKDFNNEADTPDNFQSRRPNTSFCFLDIRSPGLGDTAMYLCATSRDLMRSEETQYFGPGTRLLVL.

This chain uses TRBV7-2 with TRBJ2-7; 8 nucleotides line up with TRBD2. The CDR3 extends over 15 amino acids. Germline CDR1 reads SGHTA; CDR2 reads FQGNSA. The ends lost 5 bases at V and 0 bases at J; junction bases unmatched: 6. The CDR3 spells CASSRSGETSYEQYF. The DNA of the CDR3 is TGTGCCAGCAGCCGTAGCGGGGAGACCTCCTACGAGCAGTACTTC.

J is TRBJ2-5 and V is TRBV28; 8 positions agree with TRBD1. CDR1 MDHEN and CDR2 SYDVKM come from the germline V gene. J gave up 4 bases and V 3 bases, and 10 bases lay outside the gene matches. The CDR3 runs 16 residues. CDR3 loop: CASSFGLSQGGETQYF. CDR3 in DNA: TGTGCCAGCAGTTTCGGTCTGTCACAGGGGGGAGAGACCCAGTACTTC.

In this sample, this clonotype turned up a few times. The rearrangement joins TRBV12-3 or TRBV12-4 to TRBJ2-7; TRBD1 or TRBD2 may be the D gene (5 bases each). The end of the DNA aligns better with TRBJ2-5, so the J call may be wrong. This CDR3 is built from 16 residues. CDR3 bases: TGTGCCAGCAGTTTAATCGTATCGGGATATGGGGGGACCCAGTACTTC. Amino acid sequence: CASSLIVSGYGGTQYF.

This chain connects TRBV12-3 or TRBV12-4 to TRBJ2-1, with TRBD2 as a possible D gene (6 bases). The CDR3 is 15 residues long. Trimming stripped 5 bases from V and 10 bases from J, with 21 bases between. CDR3 bases: TGTGCCAGCAGTCCCCTCGCGGGGATACCGGGGGAGCAGTTCTTC. Protein product: CASSPLAGIPGEQFF.

This clonotype has ten or more counts. The chain is built from TRBV9 and TRBJ2-6; D gene uncertain. This CDR3 region has 14 residues. The V end was cut by 2 bases, the J end by 1 base, with 4 bases between. CDR1 and CDR2 (germline): SGDLS, YYNGEE. For the CDR3, the DNA is TGTGCCAGCAGCGTGTTATCTGGGGCCAACGTCCTGACTTTC. This encodes CASSVLSGANVLTF. The full variable domain, with the rest looked up from reference TRBV9 and TRBJ2-6, is DSGVTQTPKHLITATGQRVTLRCSPRSGDLSVYWYQQSLDQGLQFLIQYYNGEERAKGNILERFSAQQFPDLHSELNLSSLELGDSALYFCASSVLSGANVLTFGAGSRLTVL.